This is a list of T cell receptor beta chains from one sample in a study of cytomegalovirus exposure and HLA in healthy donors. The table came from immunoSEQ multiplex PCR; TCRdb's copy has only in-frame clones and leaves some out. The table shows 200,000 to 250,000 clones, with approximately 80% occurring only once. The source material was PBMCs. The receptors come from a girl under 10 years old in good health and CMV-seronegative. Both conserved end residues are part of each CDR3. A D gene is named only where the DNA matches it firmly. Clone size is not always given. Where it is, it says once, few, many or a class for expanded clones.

DNA: TGTGCCAGCAGTTTCGCGGCTAGCGAGACCCAGTACTTC; CDR3: CASSFAASETQYF; D: -; J: TRBJ2-5; V: TRBV6-5; size: -
DNA: TGTGCCAGCAGCCCCACGGCAGGGGATCTCTACGAGCAGTACTTC; CDR3: CASSPTAGDLYEQYF; D: -; J: TRBJ2-7; V: TRBV7-9; size: -
DNA: TGTGCCAGCACCTCCGAGGGCTGGGGAGCTTTCTTT; CDR3: CASTSEGWGAFF; D: -; J: TRBJ1-1; V: TRBV2; size: few
DNA: TGTGCCAGCAGTCCTCCAGGACTAGCGGGAGACCCCTACGAGCAGTACTTC; CDR3: CASSPPGLAGDPYEQYF; D: TRBD2; J: TRBJ2-7; V: TRBV28; size: -
DNA: TGTGCCAGCAGACAGGGATTCTACGAGCAGTACTTC; CDR3: CASRQGFYEQYF; D: -; J: TRBJ2-7; V: TRBV6-5; size: -
DNA: TGTGCCAGCATCATGACAGGGCTTACCTACGAGCAGTACTTC; CDR3: CASIMTGLTYEQYF; D: TRBD1; J: TRBJ2-7; V: TRBV28; size: few
DNA: TGTGCCAGTAGTATAAATGAGGAGTGGACTGAAGCTTTCTTT; CDR3: CASSINEEWTEAFF; D: -; J: TRBJ1-1; V: TRBV19; size: -
DNA: TGTGCCAGTAGTGGGACATCCGGAGGCTATGGCTACACCTTC; CDR3: CASSGTSGGYGYTF; D: -; J: TRBJ1-2; V: TRBV19; size: -
DNA: TGTGCCATCAGTGACGGGGATCATGGCTACACCTTC; CDR3: CAISDGDHGYTF; D: -; J: TRBJ1-2; V: TRBV10-3; size: -
DNA: TGTGCCAGCAGCTTGGTCAGGGGCGAGCAGTACTTC; CDR3: CASSLVRGEQYF; D: -; J: TRBJ2-7; V: TRBV5-6; size: -
DNA: TGTGCCACAAACTCTCGGACTAGCGGGGCAACAGATACGCAGTATTTT; CDR3: CATNSRTSGATDTQYF; D: TRBD2; J: TRBJ2-3; V: TRBV10-3; size: -
DNA: TGCAGCGTCACCGACAGGGGGCAGGGTGGCTACACCTTC; CDR3: CSVTDRGQGGYTF; D: TRBD1; J: TRBJ1-2; V: TRBV29-1; size: -
DNA: TGTGCCAGCTCACCAGGGAGGGCCCAAGAGACCCAGTACTTC; CDR3: CASSPGRAQETQYF; D: TRBD2; J: TRBJ2-5; V: TRBV18; size: few
DNA: TGTGCCAGCAGCCCGGGGATGAACACTGAAGCTTTCTTT; CDR3: CASSPGMNTEAFF; D: -; J: TRBJ1-1; V: TRBV5-4; size: -
DNA: TGTGCCAGCAGCGTACAGACGGGGATTCAAGAGACCCAGTACTTC; CDR3: CASSVQTGIQETQYF; D: -; J: TRBJ2-5; V: TRBV9; size: -
DNA: TGCAGCGTTGAAGAAACTGGTGGACAGGGCCTAACCCTGGATACGCAGTATTTT; CDR3: CSVEETGGQGLTLDTQYF; D: TRBD1; J: TRBJ2-3; V: TRBV29-1; size: -
DNA: TGTGCCAGCAGTTTGTACGGGAAAATCACAGATACGCAGTATTTT; CDR3: CASSLYGKITDTQYF; D: -; J: TRBJ2-3; V: TRBV28; size: once
DNA: TGTGCCAGCAGTGATAGGGGGCGGTTAGAAAACACTGAAGCTTTCTTT; CDR3: CASSDRGRLENTEAFF; D: TRBD1; J: TRBJ1-1; V: TRBV27; size: few
DNA: TGTGCCAGCAGTTACGGAGGGAATGGCTACACCTTC; CDR3: CASSYGGNGYTF; D: -; J: TRBJ1-2; V: TRBV6-5; size: -
DNA: TGCAGCGCCGGACTAGCGGGGAATGAGCAGTTCTTC; CDR3: CSAGLAGNEQFF; D: TRBD2; J: TRBJ2-1; V: TRBV29-1; size: -
DNA: TGTGCCACCAGCAGAGTGGGTGTGGGACAGAGGTTTGCAGATACGCAGTATTTT; CDR3: CATSRVGVGQRFADTQYF; D: TRBD1; J: TRBJ2-3; V: TRBV15; size: -
DNA: TGTGCCAGCAGCTTAGAAATAGGGACATCCTACAATGAGCAGTTCTTC; CDR3: CASSLEIGTSYNEQFF; D: -; J: TRBJ2-1; V: TRBV13; size: -
DNA: TGTGCCAGCTATGCGACAGGATTAAGAAACACCATATATTTT; CDR3: CASYATGLRNTIYF; D: -; J: TRBJ1-3; V: TRBV2; size: -
DNA: TGTGCCAGCGGCGGGGATCCTAACTATGGCTACACCTTC; CDR3: CASGGDPNYGYTF; D: -; J: TRBJ1-2; V: TRBV27; size: -
DNA: TGTGCCATCCCAAAGTCGAAGAGGCGGACTAGCAGAACCACAGATACGCAGTATTTT; CDR3: CAIPKSKRRTSRTTDTQYF; D: TRBD2; J: TRBJ2-3; V: TRBV19; size: -
DNA: TGTGCCAGCATATTCTCAGGGACAGGGACCAACACAGATACGCAGTATTTT; CDR3: CASIFSGTGTNTDTQYF; D: TRBD1; J: TRBJ2-3; V: TRBV2; size: -
DNA: TGTGCCAGCAGCTTTGATGCCGGAAGACAGAGCTACGAGCAGTACTTC; CDR3: CASSFDAGRQSYEQYF; D: -; J: TRBJ2-7; V: TRBV5-6; size: -
DNA: TGTGCCAGCAGCGCCGGACAAATGGGTAATCAGCCCCAGCATTTT; CDR3: CASSAGQMGNQPQHF; D: -; J: TRBJ1-5; V: TRBV6-1; size: few
DNA: TGTGCCAGCAGGGGCAGTATGAACACTGAAGCTTTCTTT; CDR3: CASRGSMNTEAFF; D: -; J: TRBJ1-1; V: TRBV6-1; size: -
DNA: TGTGCCAGCAGGGGGGGGAGCACAGATACGCAGTATTTT; CDR3: CASRGGSTDTQYF; D: TRBD2; J: TRBJ2-3; V: TRBV27; size: -
DNA: TGTGCCAGCAGCTTATCCGGCGGGAGTGTCGGGGAGCTGTTTTTT; CDR3: CASSLSGGSVGELFF; D: TRBD2; J: TRBJ2-2; V: TRBV11-2; size: once
DNA: TGCGCCAGCATATCGGGACAGGGGGCTACGAACACTGAAGCTTTCTTT; CDR3: CASISGQGATNTEAFF; D: TRBD1; J: TRBJ1-1; V: TRBV5-1; size: -
DNA: TGTGCCACCAGCAGAGATCTCAAGGCAACAGCCGCCCATTTT; CDR3: CATSRDLKATAAHF; D: -; J: TRBJ1-5; V: TRBV15; size: few
DNA: TGTGCCAGCAGACAGGGAAAGGCGACGAGTGGCTACACCTTC; CDR3: CASRQGKATSGYTF; D: -; J: TRBJ1-2; V: TRBV6-5; size: -
DNA: TGCAGCGCCCGGGGGGGTACCCGCCAAAAAAGGGAGACCCAGTACTTC; CDR3: CSARGGTRQKRETQYF; D: TRBD2; J: TRBJ2-5; V: TRBV29-1; size: -
DNA: TGTGCCAGCAGTGTCACCCCCGGGACACCTTATGGCTACACCTTC; CDR3: CASSVTPGTPYGYTF; D: -; J: TRBJ1-2; V: TRBV6-1; size: -
DNA: TGCGCCAGCAGAACGGTACAGGGGGTGGCCACTGAAGCTTTCTTT; CDR3: CASRTVQGVATEAFF; D: TRBD1; J: TRBJ1-1; V: TRBV5-1; size: -
DNA: TGTGCCAGTAGTATAGGTCAGGGTGACCCTGAAGCTTTCTTT; CDR3: CASSIGQGDPEAFF; D: -; J: TRBJ1-1; V: TRBV19; size: few
DNA: TGTGCCAGCCAGGAGGGGGGGAGGGATGAGCAGTTCTTC; CDR3: CASQEGGRDEQFF; D: -; J: TRBJ2-1; V: TRBV6-5; size: -
DNA: TGTGCCAGCAGACCTCGGACTAGCGGGACCTACGAGCAGTACTTC; CDR3: CASRPRTSGTYEQYF; D: TRBD2; J: TRBJ2-7; V: TRBV2; size: -
DNA: TGTGCCACCAGCACTCCTGCCAGGGGGCGACTAATGAACACTGAAGCTTTCTTT; CDR3: CATSTPARGRLMNTEAFF; D: TRBD1; J: TRBJ1-1; V: TRBV15; size: -
DNA: TGTGCCTGGAGTGCCGAAGAGACCCAGTACTTC; CDR3: CAWSAEETQYF; D: -; J: TRBJ2-5; V: TRBV30; size: -
DNA: TGCGCCAGCAGCCCTACAGGGATCTCTGGCTACACCTTC; CDR3: CASSPTGISGYTF; D: -; J: TRBJ1-2; V: TRBV5-1; size: few
DNA: TGTGCCAGTAGTGACTACAGTTTAGGAAACTATGGCTACACCTTC; CDR3: CASSDYSLGNYGYTF; D: -; J: TRBJ1-2; V: TRBV19; size: -
DNA: TGTGCCAGGCTCCGGGACTCCGGCTACACCTTC; CDR3: CARLRDSGYTF; D: -; J: TRBJ1-2; V: TRBV19; size: -
DNA: TGCAGCGTTGAAGCTACAGGGCCCGACTATGGCTACACCTTC; CDR3: CSVEATGPDYGYTF; D: -; J: TRBJ1-2; V: TRBV29-1; size: -
DNA: TGTGCCAGCAGCTTTAGGGGGTTTGGCGGGAGCGGGACAGATACGCAGTATTTT; CDR3: CASSFRGFGGSGTDTQYF; D: -; J: TRBJ2-3; V: TRBV7-2; size: -
DNA: TGTGCCAGCAGTGAAGGGGGAGGCTACGAGCAGTACTTC; CDR3: CASSEGGGYEQYF; D: -; J: TRBJ2-7; V: TRBV25-1; size: -
DNA: TGCGCCAGCAGTCAATCGAGGGCAGGTAAATCCGAGCAGTACTTC; CDR3: CASSQSRAGKSEQYF; D: -; J: TRBJ2-7; V: TRBV23-1; size: -
DNA: TGTGCCAGCAGCCCCGGTACGGCGGGCACCGGGGAGCTGTTTTTT; CDR3: CASSPGTAGTGELFF; D: -; J: TRBJ2-2; V: TRBV7-9; size: -